The rows below give T cell receptor beta chains drawn from one sample of a study of early T cells in non-severe SARS-CoV-2 infection. MiXCR was run by TCRdb on the 5' RACE reads, yielding one entry per CDR3 protein. The data hold tens of thousands of distinct CDR3 sequences, with about 12% observed a single time. Here the sequenced sample was whole blood, taken at baseline. The receptors originated from an adult who was a healthcare worker with PCR-confirmed SARS-CoV-2 infection or an uninfected control (not recorded which). The donor label of this sample is uncertain. CDR3s include the opening cysteine and the closing phenylalanine or tryptophan. A D gene is named only where the DNA matches it firmly. Where a row states a size, it is once, few, many or the class of an expanded clone; other rows omit it.

J gene: TRBJ2-3; clone size: NA; D gene: NA; V gene: TRBV3-1; CDR3 DNA: TGTGCCAGCAGCCCATCAGGACTCGGCACAGATACGCAGTATTTT; CDR3 protein: CASSPSGLGTDTQYF
J gene: TRBJ2-6; clone size: many; D gene: NA; V gene: TRBV30; CDR3 DNA: TGTGCCTGGAGTCCCACCGCCGGCAGGGCTACCGGGGCCAACGTCCTGACTTTC; CDR3 protein: CAWSPTAGRATGANVLTF
J gene: TRBJ2-3; clone size: few; D gene: TRBD2; V gene: TRBV5-1; CDR3 DNA: TGCGCCAGCGGACGTAGCGGGGGCACAGATACGCAGTATTTT; CDR3 protein: CASGRSGGTDTQYF
J gene: TRBJ1-6; clone size: many; D gene: TRBD1; V gene: TRBV7-3; CDR3 DNA: TGTGCCAGCAGCCCGGGACAGCTAAATTCACCCCTCCACTTT; CDR3 protein: CASSPGQLNSPLHF
J gene: TRBJ2-2; clone size: NA; D gene: NA; V gene: TRBV12-3/TRBV12-4; CDR3 DNA: TGTGCCAGCAGCCAGGGACCCCCGCGAGACACCGGGGAGCTGTTTTTT; CDR3 protein: CASSQGPPRDTGELFF
J gene: TRBJ2-2; clone size: NA; D gene: NA; V gene: TRBV7-3; CDR3 DNA: TGTGCCAGCAGCCTCTCCGGCGGGGAGCTGTTTTTT; CDR3 protein: CASSLSGGELFF
J gene: TRBJ2-3; clone size: few; D gene: NA; V gene: TRBV6-5; CDR3 DNA: TGTGCCAGCCGGGGTTTTGATACGCAGTATTTT; CDR3 protein: CASRGFDTQYF
J gene: TRBJ2-6; clone size: NA; D gene: NA; V gene: TRBV12-3/TRBV12-4; CDR3 DNA: TGTGCCAGCAGTTTCACCCAGGGCACCAACGTCCTGACTTTC; CDR3 protein: CASSFTQGTNVLTF
J gene: TRBJ2-3; clone size: few; D gene: TRBD1; V gene: TRBV29-1; CDR3 DNA: TGCAGCGTTGATCCACCGGGACAGGGGGCCGGAGATACGCAGTATTTT; CDR3 protein: CSVDPPGQGAGDTQYF
J gene: TRBJ2-1; clone size: NA; D gene: TRBD1; V gene: TRBV10-3; CDR3 DNA: TGTGCCATCAGCTCGGGACAGGGTTACAATGAGCAGTTCTTC; CDR3 protein: CAISSGQGYNEQFF
J gene: TRBJ1-3; clone size: many; D gene: TRBD1; V gene: TRBV2; CDR3 DNA: TGTGCCAGCAGGGAAACCCCGGGACAGGGAAACACCATATATTTT; CDR3 protein: CASRETPGQGNTIYF
J gene: TRBJ1-2; clone size: few; D gene: NA; V gene: TRBV30; CDR3 DNA: TGTGCCTGGAGTCAACCCCGGCAGGGGAGGAGGTATGGCTACACCTTC; CDR3 protein: CAWSQPRQGRRYGYTF
J gene: TRBJ2-5; clone size: NA; D gene: TRBD2; V gene: TRBV7-2; CDR3 DNA: TGTGCCAGCAGCCCGGGGGGGCCAGAGACCCAGTACTTC; CDR3 protein: CASSPGGPETQYF
J gene: TRBJ2-5; clone size: few; D gene: TRBD1; V gene: TRBV9; CDR3 DNA: TGTGCCAGCAGCCCATCACAGGGGGGCCCGGAGACCCAGTACTTC; CDR3 protein: CASSPSQGGPETQYF
J gene: TRBJ1-4; clone size: NA; D gene: NA; V gene: TRBV19; CDR3 DNA: TGTGCCAGTAGTGCTCGTCCCGCAACTAATGAAAAACTGTTTTTT; CDR3 protein: CASSARPATNEKLFF
J gene: TRBJ1-1; clone size: many; D gene: TRBD1; V gene: TRBV12-3/TRBV12-4; CDR3 DNA: TGTGCCAGCTGGGACAGGGGGATGAACACTGAAGCTTTCTTT; CDR3 protein: CASWDRGMNTEAFF
J gene: TRBJ1-1; clone size: NA; D gene: NA; V gene: TRBV10-2; CDR3 DNA: TGCGCCAGCAGCTTACAGACGAGTTTCGCGGAAGGAGCTTTCTTT; CDR3 protein: CASSLQTSFAEGAFF